Following are 13 T cell receptor beta chains from one sample sequenced in a study of blood T cell repertoires in COVID-19 (dated by TCRdb to about 2020). Receptor libraries were prepared by the immunoSEQ multiplex PCR assay. The table comes from immuneACCESS by way of TCRdb, which keeps in-frame sequences with V and J called. Part of the clones is missing from these tables; in studies checked, under half for an unresolved V gene and the rest for unknown reasons. Recorded for this sample are about 210,000 clones; more than 70% of them occurred a single time. Around 4.5% of the sample lies in the top ten. Input material: PBMCs or T cells enriched from blood (not recorded which). The receptors were sampled from a man aged 25-40 years with acute COVID-19.

This rearrangement joins TRBV19 to TRBJ1-4; D uncertain. Trimming removed 4 bases from V and 8 bases from J, with 5 bases in between. The germline CDR1 and CDR2 sequences are LNHDA and SQIVND (reference sequence). The CDR3 is 11 amino acids. This CDR3 is CASSSREKLFF. The DNA of the CDR3 is TGTGCCAGTAGTAGCCGGGAAAAACTGTTTTTT.

The J gene is TRBJ1-3, the V gene TRBV27; tentatively, D is TRBD1 (5 bases). The length of the CDR3 is 15 residues. V was shortened by 6 bases and J by 0 bases, with 12 bases between the two germline ends. The V gene's germline CDR1 is MNHEY and CDR2 SMNVEV (reference sequence). CDR3 DNA sequence: TGTGCCAGCAGCGCAGGGCAGTCCTCTGGAAACACCATATATTTT. Translated: CASSAGQSSGNTIYF.

This chain connects TRBV27 to TRBJ1-1; 8 bases line up with TRBD1. Germline lookup yields CDR1 MNHEY and CDR2 SMNVEV (reference sequence). This CDR3 has 13 residues. After removal of 3 bases from V and 11 bases from J, the junction contained 8 bases not matched to a gene. The CDR3 here is CASSFGTGGSAFF. CDR3 DNA sequence: TGTGCCAGCAGTTTCGGGACAGGTGGAAGTGCTTTCTTT.

This clone was recorded at least ten times. The chain has TRBV5-1 and TRBJ1-1, with D unclear. Germline CDR1 reads SGHRS; CDR2 reads YFSETQ. V gave up 0 bases and J gave up 1 base, with 10 bases separating them. CDR3 length: 15 residues. The CDR3 reads CASSLVGRPNTEAFF. In DNA, the CDR3 is TGCGCCAGCAGCTTGGTGGGCAGACCGAACACTGAAGCTTTCTTT.

V gene TRBV19 combines with J gene TRBJ2-2, with D perhaps matching TRBD2 (7 bases). Trimming took off 0 bases at V and 6 bases at J, with 14 bases between the two ends. Looked up from germline, CDR1 is LNHDA and CDR2 is SQIVND (reference sequence). CDR3 length: 16 amino acids. This CDR3 is CASSIDTRGGAGELFF. Here the CDR3 DNA reads TGTGCCAGTAGTATAGATACCAGGGGAGGGGCCGGGGAGCTGTTTTTT. Complete variable domain (other parts from reference TRBV19 and TRBJ2-2): DGGITQSPKYLFRKEGQNVTLSCEQNLNHDAMYWYRQDPGQGLRLIYYSQIVNDFQKGDIAEGYSVSREKKESFPLTVTSAQKNPTAFYLCASSIDTRGGAGELFFGEGSRLTVL.

The chain combines TRBV29-1 with TRBJ1-1; D is undetermined. V was cut by 6 bases and J by 0 bases, with 14 bases left in between. Looked up from germline, CDR1 is SQVTM and CDR2 is ANQGSEA. The CDR3 is 14 amino acids. CDR3 amino acids: CSVAGRTVNTEAFF. As DNA, the CDR3 is TGCAGCGTGGCGGGTAGGACTGTGAACACTGAAGCTTTCTTT.

V and J are TRBV7-9 and TRBJ1-3; a weak D match, TRBD1 (5 bases). Germline CDR1 and CDR2: SEHNR and FQNEAQ (reference sequence). V was clipped by 8 bases and J by 2 bases, with 16 bases between them. This CDR3 is 15 amino acids long. Here the CDR3 reads CASGADGLAGNTIYF. CDR3 bases: TGTGCCAGCGGGGCAGACGGGCTTGCTGGAAACACCATATATTTT. The variable domain in full, completed from reference TRBV7-9 and TRBJ1-3, reads DTGVSQNPRHKITKRGQNVTFRCDPISEHNRLYWYRQTLGQGPEFLTYFQNEAQLEKSRLLSDRFSAERPKGSFSTLEIQRTEQGDSAMYLCASGADGLAGNTIYFGEGSWLTVV.

This chain links TRBV30 with TRBJ1-1, with 10 bases fitting TRBD1. J lost 3 bases, V lost 5 bases, and 3 bases had no gene match. Germline V CDR1 and CDR2: GTSNPN, SVGIG (reference sequence). The CDR3 spans 13 residues. The CDR3: CAWGQGGDTEAFF. Here the CDR3 DNA reads TGTGCCTGGGGACAGGGGGGAGACACTGAAGCTTTCTTT. The whole variable domain, remainder taken from reference TRBV30 and TRBJ1-1, is SQTIHQWPATLVQPVGSPLSLECTVEGTSNPNLYWYRQAAGRGLQLLFYSVGIGQISSEVPQNLSASRPQDRQFILSSKKLLLSDSGFYLCAWGQGGDTEAFFGQGTRLTVV.

The J gene is TRBJ1-1, the V gene TRBV29-1; the D gene is possibly TRBD1 (5 bases). Trimming left V 4 bases short and J 5 bases short, with 17 bases between. This CDR3 is built from 14 residues. Germline values: CDR1 SQVTM, CDR2 ANQGSEA. DNA for the CDR3: TGCAGCGTTGGATCAGGGCCGACAAGTACTGAAGCTTTCTTT. Residues: CSVGSGPTSTEAFF. Full variable domain (rest looked up from reference TRBV29-1 and TRBJ1-1): SAVISQKPSRDICQRGTSLTIQCQVDSQVTMMFWYRQQPGQSLTLIATANQGSEATYESGFVIDKFPISRPNLTFSTLTVSNMSPEDSSIYLCSVGSGPTSTEAFFGQGTRLTVV.

This clone was counted only a few times. The chain combines TRBV4-1 with TRBJ2-4; D possibly corresponds to TRBD1 (6 bases). The CDR3 extends over 16 amino acids. Germline loops: CDR1 MGHRA, CDR2 YSYEKL. V lost 0 bases and J 10 bases, leaving 19 bases between the germline ends. CDR3 region: CASSQEMSRTRGIQYF. DNA of the CDR3: TGCGCCAGCAGCCAAGAAATGTCCAGGACGAGGGGGATTCAGTACTTC.

This chain connects TRBV7-9 to TRBJ2-5, with 7 bases identical to TRBD1. The germline V gene has CDR1 SEHNR and CDR2 FQNEAQ (reference sequence). The J segment lost 2 bases and the V segment lost 5 bases, leaving 8 bases of the junction unmatched. The CDR3 spans 15 residues. The CDR3 region is CASSVPGTAQETQYF. DNA of the CDR3: TGTGCCAGCAGCGTACCCGGGACAGCGCAAGAGACCCAGTACTTC.

The chain combines TRBV24-1 with TRBJ2-3, with D perhaps TRBD1 (5 bases). The CDR3 contains 16 residues. Germline V gene lookup returns CDR1 KGHDR and CDR2 SFDVKD. Between the trimmed V and J ends, which lost 1 base and 0 bases, there was a span of 10 bases. The chain's CDR3 is CATSDLRGTSTDTQYF. The CDR3 DNA is TGTGCCACCAGTGATTTAAGGGGCACTAGCACAGATACGCAGTATTTT.

This sequence joins TRBV18 and TRBJ2-3; TRBD1 agrees at 9 bases. CDR3 length: 16 amino acids. Germline V CDR1 and CDR2: KGHSH, LQKENI. Trimming took 4 bases from V and 6 from J; bases not matched to a gene: 11. CDR3 sequence (DNA): TGTGCCAGCTCACGACCGGGACAGGGAGTATGGGATACGCAGTATTTT. It codes for CASSRPGQGVWDTQYF.